Here is one T cell receptor (beta chain) with its context. The CDR3 totals 17 residues. Germline CDR1 reads LNHDA; CDR2 reads SQIVND (reference sequence). V shed 1 base, J shed 4 bases, and the junction held 9 bases outside the gene matches. The entry originates in a study of blood T cell repertoires in COVID-19. Study in general: The analysed material was cDNA or gDNA that came from T cells, B-cell-depleted T cells, or PBMCs.

In the authors' methods: Using reference gene primer amplification, nucleated cell counts were estimated. Clones were read by immunoSEQ multiplex PCR, and TCRdb kept only the in-frame ones, dropping some. V and J calls plus clone size are reproduced from that table; the DNA served to infer D and trimming. The sample holds about 260,000 clones, roughly 80% seen once. The study recruited people aged about 18 to 95 years across approximately 24 US areas. The gene calls are TRBV19 and TRBJ2-2; 7 bases are shared with TRBD2. This sequence was found in a man younger than 40 with acute COVID-19. What was sequenced was PBMCs or T cells enriched from blood (not recorded which). The CDR3 DNA sequence: TGTGCCAGTAGTATAGGAGGCGGGAGTTCGGCCACCGGGGAGCTGTTTTTT. Translating it yields CASSIGGGSSATGELFF.